Listed below are T cell receptor beta chains from one sample, sequenced in a study of Ad26.COV2.S vaccination and SARS-CoV-2 variants. Using immunoSEQ multiplex PCR, the repertoire was profiled, and TCRdb retains in-frame clones only, with some absent. The sample gives 300,000 to 500,000 clones, roughly nine tenths of which show up once; around 3.4% is in the top ten. The material was peripheral blood, obtained in a trial of Ad26.COV2.S vaccine versus placebo. Receptor source: a person between 18 and 59 years old who received the Ad26.COV2.S COVID-19 vaccine or a placebo. Each CDR3 is given with its conserved first and last residue. The D gene is left open where the match is weak. Clone size is given for some rows only: seen once, a few or many times, or a class if the clone is expanded.

clone_size: -
j_call: TRBJ2-3
d_call: -
v_call: TRBV20-1
cdr3_aa: CSASRTAQDTQYF
cdr3_nt: TGCAGTGCGAGTAGGACAGCCCAGGATACGCAGTATTTT

clone_size: few
j_call: TRBJ2-3
d_call: -
v_call: TRBV5-6
cdr3_aa: CASSVVDTQYF
cdr3_nt: TGTGCCAGCAGCGTCGTCGATACGCAGTATTTT

clone_size: -
j_call: TRBJ1-1
d_call: -
v_call: TRBV19
cdr3_aa: CASRRGGRDTEAFF
cdr3_nt: TGTGCCAGTAGAAGAGGGGGAAGGGACACTGAAGCTTTCTTT

clone_size: -
j_call: TRBJ2-7
d_call: TRBD2
v_call: TRBV4-3
cdr3_aa: CASSQVGGSYEQYF
cdr3_nt: TGCGCCAGCAGCCAAGTGGGGGGGTCCTACGAGCAGTACTTC

clone_size: -
j_call: TRBJ1-2
d_call: -
v_call: TRBV4-1
cdr3_aa: CASSQRGANGYTF
cdr3_nt: TGCGCCAGCAGCCAACGGGGGGCCAATGGCTACACCTTC

clone_size: -
j_call: TRBJ2-7
d_call: TRBD1
v_call: TRBV15
cdr3_aa: CATSRGTGGNEQYF
cdr3_nt: TGTGCCACCAGCAGGGGGACAGGGGGAAACGAGCAGTACTTC

clone_size: -
j_call: TRBJ2-7
d_call: TRBD1
v_call: TRBV6-6
cdr3_aa: CASSYLGTGTYYEQYF
cdr3_nt: TGTGCCAGCAGTTACTTGGGGACAGGGACGTACTACGAGCAGTACTTC

clone_size: -
j_call: TRBJ2-1
d_call: -
v_call: TRBV7-2
cdr3_aa: CASSLTSLAEQFF
cdr3_nt: TGTGCCAGCAGCTTAACCTCCCTGGCTGAGCAGTTCTTC

clone_size: -
j_call: TRBJ1-2
d_call: TRBD1
v_call: TRBV6-5
cdr3_aa: CASSPNEQGGYGYTF
cdr3_nt: TGTGCCAGCAGTCCAAACGAACAGGGGGGCTATGGCTACACCTTC

clone_size: -
j_call: TRBJ2-3
d_call: -
v_call: TRBV7-2
cdr3_aa: CASSFGAPMKTQYF
cdr3_nt: TGTGCCAGCAGCTTTGGGGCCCCGATGAAGACGCAGTATTTT

clone_size: -
j_call: TRBJ1-1
d_call: -
v_call: TRBV6-5
cdr3_aa: CASSNSGRGTEAFF
cdr3_nt: TGTGCCAGCAGCAACTCGGGCCGGGGAACTGAAGCTTTCTTT

clone_size: -
j_call: TRBJ2-1
d_call: -
v_call: TRBV27
cdr3_aa: CASSSASYNEQFF
cdr3_nt: TGTGCCAGCAGTTCGGCGTCTTACAATGAGCAGTTCTTC

clone_size: -
j_call: TRBJ2-5
d_call: -
v_call: TRBV2
cdr3_aa: CASSEIQLQETQYF
cdr3_nt: TGTGCCAGCAGTGAAATACAGCTCCAAGAGACCCAGTACTTC

clone_size: -
j_call: TRBJ1-2
d_call: TRBD1
v_call: TRBV4-1
cdr3_aa: CASSQRGLRTGTGYGYTF
cdr3_nt: TGCGCCAGCAGCCAAAGGGGACTCCGGACAGGGACTGGCTATGGCTACACCTTC

clone_size: -
j_call: TRBJ1-4
d_call: -
v_call: TRBV11-2
cdr3_aa: CASTKIKGPREKLFF
cdr3_nt: TGTGCCAGCACCAAGATCAAGGGACCAAGAGAAAAACTGTTTTTT

clone_size: once
j_call: TRBJ1-5
d_call: -
v_call: TRBV6-5
cdr3_aa: CASINQPQHF
cdr3_nt: TGTGCCAGCATTAACCAGCCCCAGCATTTT